The 31 T cell receptor beta chains listed next were all sequenced from one sample in a study of shared clonotypes between healthy human individuals. In the naive CD8 group, cells lacked CD45RO and were positively selected for CCR7, so terminally differentiated effector memory CD45RA+ cells were left out. The table came from immunoSEQ multiplex PCR; TCRdb's copy has only in-frame clones and leaves some out. The sample has 800,000 to 950,000 clones, approximately 97% seen once. Material: naive CD8+ T cells sorted from blood. These receptors all come from a man aged 30-40 years in good health.

This rearrangement joins TRBV27 to TRBJ2-7, with 12 bases fitting TRBD1. The germline V gene has CDR1 MNHEY and CDR2 SMNVEV (reference sequence). The length of the CDR3 is 14 residues. V lost 4 bases, J lost 7 bases, and 5 bases stayed unmatched. CDR3 amino acids: CASSSGQGAWEQYF. The CDR3 nucleotides are TGTGCCAGCAGTTCGGGACAGGGGGCGTGGGAGCAGTACTTC.

The genes are TRBV5-3 and TRBJ2-3; 7 bases fit TRBD2. TRBV5-3 is an ORF for which the function is uncertain. Germline trimming cut 0 bases from V and 5 bases from J; bases unmatched to any gene: 6. This CDR3 comprises 15 residues. CDR3 region: CARSLGGREVDTQYF. CDR3 DNA: TGTGCCAGAAGCTTGGGTGGGAGGGAGGTAGATACGCAGTATTTT.

About this clone: A much more abundant neighbour one base away suggests this may be a read error. The same CDR3 arises from other DNA sequences in this sample as well. This chain uses TRBV7-6 with TRBJ2-7; 11 nucleotides align to TRBD1. With V trimmed by 5 bases and J by 3 bases, 3 bases remained unmatched. The length of the CDR3 is 14 residues. Germline assignment: CDR1 SGHVS and CDR2 FNYEAQ. CDR3 sequence reads: CASSPGTGGYEQYF. CDR3 DNA: TGTGCCAGCAGCCCCGGGACAGGGGGCTACGAGCAGTACTTC. Complete variable domain (other parts from reference TRBV7-6 and TRBJ2-7): GAGVSQSPRYKVTKRGQDVALRCDPISGHVSLYWYRQALGQGPEFLTYFNYEAQQDKSGLPNDRFSAERPEGSISTLTIQRTEQRDSAMYRCASSPGTGGYEQYFGPGTRLTVT.

V usage is TRBV2 and J usage is TRBJ2-2; TRBD1 or TRBD2 may be the D gene (5 bases each). V lost 4 bases and J lost 7, with 10 bases in between. Germline CDR1 SNHLY, CDR2 FYNNEI. This CDR3 has 13 amino acids. The CDR3 region is CASSGAGSGELFF. CDR3 coding DNA: TGTGCCAGCAGTGGAGCAGGGAGCGGGGAGCTGTTTTTT.

The chain couples TRBV28 to TRBJ2-3, with 8 bases matching TRBD1. Germline V lookup: CDR1 MDHEN, CDR2 SYDVKM. The trim removed 3 bases at V and 2 bases at J, leaving 7 bases unmatched. There are 16 residues in the CDR3. The CDR3 loop is CASSFYPTGDTDTQYF. The DNA for the CDR3 is TGTGCCAGCAGTTTTTATCCGACAGGGGACACAGATACGCAGTATTTT.

V gene TRBV2 combines with J gene TRBJ2-7; tentatively, D is TRBD2 (5 bases). The V end lost 0 bases, the J end lost 1 base, and 13 bases lay between the germline ends. The CDR3 loop spans 16 amino acids. Per the germline V gene, CDR1 is SNHLY and CDR2 is FYNNEI. As DNA, the CDR3 is TGTGCCAGCAGTGAAGCGCGGGTTGTGCGGTCCTACGAGCAGTACTTC. This translates into CASSEARVVRSYEQYF.

V and J are TRBV6-6 and TRBJ2-1; TRBD1 matches 9 bases. Trimming at V came to 6 bases and at J to 1 base, leaving 4 bases not matched to a gene. From germline, CDR1 is MNHNY and CDR2 SVGAGI (reference sequence). This CDR3 is built from 15 residues. The CDR3 loop is CASSLGTGSYNEQFF. CDR3 sequence (DNA): TGTGCCAGCAGCCTGGGGACAGGGTCCTACAATGAGCAGTTCTTC.

The chain employs TRBV5-4 and TRBJ2-1, with D possibly TRBD2 on 6 matching bases. Trimming stripped 4 bases from V and 6 bases from J, with 17 bases between. This CDR3 comprises 15 residues. Germline CDR1 reads SGHNT; CDR2 reads YYREEE (reference sequence). The DNA of the CDR3 is TGTGCCAGCAGCCCGGACCCGGGAGTAGGCAATGAGCAGTTCTTC. It is translated as CASSPDPGVGNEQFF.

This clone was recorded once. Different DNA sequences within this sample yield the same CDR3. The chain is built from TRBV7-3 and TRBJ2-7; possibly TRBD2 for D (6 bases). Germline loops: CDR1 SGHTA, CDR2 FQGTGA. Trimming took 3 bases from V and 2 from J, leaving 14 bases between them. The CDR3 totals 15 residues. CDR3: CASSLSGGGTYEQYF. In nucleotides, the CDR3 is TGTGCCAGCAGCTTGTCTGGCGGAGGGACCTACGAGCAGTACTTC.

The chain recombines TRBV7-9 with TRBJ1-1; 8 positions agree with TRBD1. The CDR3 has 14 residues. Trimming removed 4 bases from V and 6 bases from J; junction bases left unmatched: 7. The V gene's germline CDR1 is SEHNR and CDR2 FQNEAQ (reference sequence). CDR3 sequence: CASSSPDRGAEAFF. CDR3 bases: TGTGCCAGCAGCTCGCCCGACAGGGGCGCTGAAGCTTTCTTT.

This sequence joins TRBV5-6 and TRBJ2-3; TRBD2 matches 7 bases. Germline lookup yields CDR1 SGHDT and CDR2 YYEEEE. V dropped 0 bases and J dropped 2; count of bases not matched to a gene: 3. This CDR3 is built from 15 residues. The CDR3 DNA reads TGTGCCAGCAGCTTGGCGGGACTAATCACAGATACGCAGTATTTT. Translated, it gives CASSLAGLITDTQYF.

This sequence joins TRBV25-1 and TRBJ2-1; no definite D call. CDR3 length: 14 residues. CDR1 is MGHDK and CDR2 is SYGVNS in the germline V gene. V was cut by 6 bases and J by 5 bases, with 14 bases left in between. The CDR3 nucleotides read TGTGCCAGCAGCCCCCCGCATAGAGACAATGAGCAGTTCTTC. Encoded protein: CASSPPHRDNEQFF.

The chain couples TRBV9 to TRBJ2-3, with TRBD1 as a possible D gene (5 bases). V was pared by 0 bases and J by 5 bases, with 10 bases between. The CDR3 consists of 14 residues. Germline V gene lookup returns CDR1 SGDLS and CDR2 YYNGEE. CDR3 sequence: CASSVEGLRDTQYF. The CDR3 bases are TGTGCCAGCAGCGTAGAGGGGCTGAGAGATACGCAGTATTTT.

The V call is TRBV2, the J call TRBJ2-7, with 8 bases identical to TRBD1. The CDR3 loop spans 15 amino acids. Germline V gene data show CDR1 as SNHLY and CDR2 as FYNNEI. Germline trimming cut 1 base from V and 3 bases from J; bases unmatched to any gene: 5. The CDR3 loop reads CASSEGDRRIYEQYF. CDR3 bases: TGTGCCAGCAGTGAAGGGGACAGGCGAATCTACGAGCAGTACTTC. Full variable domain (missing parts from reference TRBV2 and TRBJ2-7): EPEVTQTPSHQVTQMGQEVILRCVPISNHLYFYWYRQILGQKVEFLVSFYNNEISEKSEIFDDQFSVERPDGSNFTLKIRSTKLEDSAMYFCASSEGDRRIYEQYFGPGTRLTVT.

Comment on this clone: In the same sample, other DNA sequences code for this CDR3. V usage is TRBV4-1 and J usage is TRBJ2-7; TRBD2 agrees at 11 bases. The CDR3 contains 15 residues. V shed 1 base and J 3 bases; nucleotides not matched to a gene: 2. Germline CDR1 is MGHRA and CDR2 is YSYEKL. CDR3 bases: TGCGCCAGCAGCCAAGGACTAGCGGGAAACTACGAGCAGTACTTC. This gives the protein CASSQGLAGNYEQYF.

The chain recombines TRBV11-2 with TRBJ1-5; D is unresolved. Germline CDR1 SGHAT, CDR2 FQNNGV. The CDR3 consists of 13 residues. V lost 2 bases, J lost 4 bases, and 6 bases lay in between. The CDR3 bases are TGTGCCAGCAGCTTAAGGAGTAATCAGCCCCAGCATTTT. This encodes CASSLRSNQPQHF.

The rearrangement links TRBV19 to TRBJ2-7; 8 bases line up with TRBD2. Trimming cost V 3 bases and J 4 bases; bases outside gene matches: 8. The CDR3 runs to 15 residues. The germline V gene encodes CDR1 LNHDA and CDR2 SQIVND (reference sequence). For the CDR3, the DNA is TGTGCCAGTAGTATCCTTCCGGGAGGGAAGTACGAGCAGTACTTC. This sequence encodes CASSILPGGKYEQYF.

The chain carries TRBV11-2 and TRBJ2-1, with 7 bases that match TRBD2. V trimming: 3 bases; J trimming: 2 bases; junction bases outside the gene matches: 4. The CDR3 loop spans 15 amino acids. Germline V gene sequence: CDR1 SGHAT, CDR2 FQNNGV. The CDR3 DNA reads as TGTGCCAGCAGCTTCCAGCGGGGCACCTACAATGAGCAGTTCTTC. This encodes CASSFQRGTYNEQFF.

This clone occurred once. This chain uses TRBV2 with TRBJ2-7, with TRBD1 matching 7 bases. The CDR3 extends over 13 amino acids. J gave up 10 bases and V 7 bases, and 13 bases lay outside the gene matches. Germline assignment: CDR1 SNHLY and CDR2 FYNNEI. CDR3 region: CASTDRERPAQYF. CDR3 nucleotide sequence: TGTGCCAGCACTGACAGGGAGAGACCAGCCCAGTACTTC.

The rearrangement joins TRBV9 to TRBJ2-7; D unresolved. Trimming stripped 3 bases from V and 7 bases from J, with 17 bases between. Germline V CDR1 and CDR2: SGDLS, YYNGEE. The CDR3 has 14 amino acids. The CDR3 DNA sequence: TGTGCCAGCAGCGACATAGCTGCAGCTATGGAGCAGTACTTC. Translation: CASSDIAAAMEQYF.

The chain is built from TRBV27 and TRBJ2-5; D not certain. V gave up 0 bases and J gave up 2 bases, with 10 bases separating them. This CDR3 is built from 15 residues. Germline assignment: CDR1 MNHEY and CDR2 SMNVEV (reference sequence). CDR3 in amino acids: CASSLSFRVQETQYF. The CDR3 DNA reads TGTGCCAGCAGTTTATCGTTTAGGGTTCAAGAGACCCAGTACTTC.

This chain links TRBV27 with TRBJ2-5; D is perhaps TRBD1 or TRBD2 (5 bases each). V lost 6 bases, J lost 3 bases, and 11 bases lay in between. This CDR3 contains 13 residues. Germline loops: CDR1 MNHEY, CDR2 SMNVEV (reference sequence). CDR3 sequence: CASRRGAEETQYF. The DNA for the CDR3 is TGTGCCAGCAGGAGAGGGGCAGAAGAGACCCAGTACTTC.

The V gene is TRBV5-6, the J gene TRBJ2-3; no clear D gene. Trimming stripped 0 bases from V and 3 bases from J, with 8 bases between. The CDR3 sequence is 14 residues long. Looked up from germline, CDR1 is SGHDT and CDR2 is YYEEEE. CDR3 nucleotide sequence: TGTGCCAGCAGCTTGGAATATAGAACAGATACGCAGTATTTT. It codes for CASSLEYRTDTQYF.

This chain connects TRBV5-5 to TRBJ2-7, with TRBD2 matching over 13 bases. Trimming removed 7 bases from V and 5 bases from J; junction bases left unmatched: 9. Germline V gene sequence: CDR1 SGHKS, CDR2 YYEKEE (reference sequence). This CDR3 is 15 amino acids long. The CDR3 loop reads CASRTSGSSGNEQYF. Written as DNA, the CDR3 is TGTGCCAGCCGGACTAGCGGGAGCTCGGGAAACGAGCAGTACTTC.

Here the CDR3 reads CASSARSSYEQYF. DNA for the CDR3: TGTGCCAGCAGCGCAAGAAGCTCCTACGAGCAGTACTTC. J is TRBJ2-7 and V is TRBV7-9; D remains ambiguous. Germline CDR1 SEHNR, CDR2 FQNEAQ (reference sequence). Between the trimmed V and J ends, which lost 5 bases and 0 bases, there was a span of 8 bases. The length of the CDR3 is 13 residues.

The chain combines TRBV5-6 with TRBJ2-3; possibly TRBD2 for D (7 bases). This CDR3 spans 15 amino acids. Germline CDR1 is SGHDT and CDR2 is YYEEEE. V lost 3 bases and J 7 bases, leaving 18 bases between the germline ends. CDR3 sequence (DNA): TGTGCCAGCAGCTCGCGGGGGACTGGACAGAATACGCAGTATTTT. This codes for CASSSRGTGQNTQYF.

The genes are TRBV27 and TRBJ1-1; unclear D gene. Germline V CDR1 and CDR2: MNHEY, SMNVEV (reference sequence). The V gene lost 6 bases and the J gene lost 7 bases, with 21 bases spanning the gap. The CDR3 sequence is 15 residues long. CDR3 sequence: CASSSKWAATGEAFF. The CDR3 DNA reads TGTGCCAGCAGCTCGAAGTGGGCAGCCACCGGTGAAGCTTTCTTT.

In this sample, this clone turned up once. The J gene is TRBJ2-1, the V gene TRBV19, with D perhaps matching TRBD1 (6 bases). CDR1 LNHDA and CDR2 SQIVND come from the germline V gene (reference sequence). This CDR3 has 16 residues. V was trimmed by 4 bases and J by 7 bases, leaving 20 bases between them. The CDR3 here is CASSKHGTRGWNEQFF. As DNA, the CDR3 is TGTGCCAGTAGTAAGCACGGGACGAGGGGGTGGAATGAGCAGTTCTTC.

The V gene is TRBV11-3, the J gene TRBJ2-1; D gene unclear. The CDR3 has 13 residues. Germline CDR1 and CDR2: SGHNT and YENEEA. Trimming removed 0 bases from V and 10 bases from J, with 10 bases in between. The CDR3, as DNA: TGTGCCAGCAGCTTAGATCCCCGATCGGAGCAGTTCTTC. Its translation: CASSLDPRSEQFF.

The DNA for the CDR3 is TGTGCCAGCAATGGGGGCCCTCTGACAGTCTACAATGAGCAGTTCTTC. It encodes CASNGGPLTVYNEQFF. J is TRBJ2-1 and V is TRBV2; D may be TRBD1 (6 bases). V was cut by 7 bases and J by 3 bases, with 19 bases left in between. CDR1 and CDR2 from the germline V gene are SNHLY and FYNNEI. The CDR3 spans 16 residues.

Worth noting for this clone: In the same sample, other DNA sequences code for this CDR3. The rearrangement joins TRBV7-9 to TRBJ1-1; D is ambiguous. V lost 1 base and J 4 bases, leaving 4 bases between the germline ends. The germline gives CDR1 SEHNR, CDR2 FQNEAQ (reference sequence). The CDR3 contains 12 residues. The CDR3 coding sequence is TGTGCCAGCAGCTTAGGAAGCACTGAAGCTTTCTTT. This translates into CASSLGSTEAFF.